The entry below describes one TCR beta chain. This entry belongs to a study of blood T cell repertoires in COVID-19. About the research overall: The United States, Italy and Spain provided the acute and convalescent COVID-19 samples. PBMCs, B-cell-depleted T cells, or T cells were the source of the cDNA or gDNA that made up the material.

Only in-frame clones appear in the TCRdb table, and some are missing; sequencing was by immunoSEQ multiplex PCR. Of around 15,000 clones in the sample, under 95% were seen once. In germline, CDR1 is ENHRY, CDR2 SYGVKD. The trim removed 2 bases at V and 7 bases at J, leaving 8 bases unmatched. The CDR3 consists of 15 residues. This sequence originates from a man between 60 and 75 years old with active COVID-19. Material: peripheral blood. The chain is built from TRBV10-3 and TRBJ1-1, with 9 bases identical to TRBD1. CDR3 nucleotide sequence: TGTGCCATCAGTGAGCCGGGACAGGGATTAGGTGAAGCTTTCTTT. Residues: CAISEPGQGLGEAFF.